This T cell receptor (beta chain) was retrieved from a study of T cell responses to AZD1222 COVID-19 vaccine. General study findings and limits: The donor group comprised mostly white British people and more females; the analysis possibly underestimated clonal diversity. Per reports, nearly half of all spike-specific TCRs target regions that are unmutated in variants. Spike-specific TCR breadth and depth both grew after two AZD1222 doses. Without day 14 samples, only post-peak T cell repertoires were studied.

Data came from immunoSEQ multiplex PCR; TCRdb stores just in-frame clones and leaves some out. Found here are under 200,000 clones, 90% to 95% of them singletons; the top ten hold 9.2%. Germline V gives CDR1 LNHDA, CDR2 SQIVND (reference sequence). Trimming removed 4 bases from V and 10 bases from J, with 11 bases in between. The CDR3 is 12 residues long. On this clone itself: The antigen is unknown.

The material sequenced was peripheral blood, taken on day 0 of AZD1222 vaccination. This clonotype was obtained from an adult in good health. This sequence joins TRBV19 and TRBJ1-5; weak D call: TRBD1 (5 bases). The chain's CDR3 is CASSSGTLPQHF. The CDR3 bases are TGTGCCAGTAGTAGCGGGACTTTACCCCAGCATTTT. Drawing the rest from reference TRBV19 and TRBJ1-5, the complete variable domain is DGGITQSPKYLFRKEGQNVTLSCEQNLNHDAMYWYRQDPGQGLRLIYYSQIVNDFQKGDIAEGYSVSREKKESFPLTVTSAQKNPTAFYLCASSSGTLPQHFGDGTRLSIL.